The source of this T cell receptor beta chain is a study of CD8 T cells in Susac syndrome. Germline V gives CDR1 DFQATT, CDR2 SNEGSKA (reference sequence). This CDR3 spans 11 amino acids. When the RNA was reverse transcribed, random hexamers were used with an input of roughly 0.5 to 1 ug. The CDR3 of TCR beta was amplified by immunoSEQ multiplex PCR across 54 Vbeta and 13 Jbeta. MiXCR, applied by TCRdb to the immunoSEQ multiplex PCR reads, yields one record per CDR3 protein. The top ten clones hold roughly 0.13% of a sample with 180,000 or so distinct CDR3 sequences, over 85% of them seen once. The healthy controls were matched to patients by age and sex. Purification of the CD8+ and CD4+ T cells relied on negative isolation, and TEMRA cells underwent FACS enrichment. Remarks on this clonotype: Its antigen is still unknown.

Study outcomes and limitations: In its TCR sequencing and HLA analysis, the study acknowledged that the number of individuals was relatively small.

The chain carries TRBV20-1 and TRBJ1-2, with D perhaps TRBD1 (5 bases). The receptor was derived from a human donor in good health. Source material: CD4+ T cells from PBMCs. This CDR3 is CSLGDNYGYTF. In DNA form, the CDR3 reads TGCAGCTTGGGGGACAACTATGGCTACACCTTC.